The next 12 T cell receptor beta chains were all read from a single sample in a study of human T cells and chemical hapten exposure. TCRdb re-called the RACE reads through MiXCR, storing one row per CDR3 protein. There are some 45,000 distinct CDR3 sequences in the sample; around 8.9% occur only once, and 15% lies in the top ten. Time point denoted: patch test 2, 6 weeks after DPC sensitization. Treatment: therapeutic diphenylcyclopropenone sensitization with weekly scalp DPC. Specimen: whole blood, collected in connection with sensitization to the hapten diphenylcyclopropenone (DPC). These receptor sequences come from a woman between 40 and 55 years old with alopecia areata. Some clones in this sample may be carry-over from other donors' samples.

There are many counts of this clonotype. V and J are TRBV2 and TRBJ1-5, with D possibly TRBD1 on 5 matching bases. The CDR3 extends over 15 amino acids. V was cut by 1 base and J by 0 bases, with 7 bases left in between. In germline, CDR1 is SNHLY, CDR2 FYNNEI. CDR3 nucleotides: TGTGCCAGCAGTGAAGGGCAGGGTAGCAATCAGCCCCAGCATTTT. It codes for CASSEGQGSNQPQHF.

This clonotype was picked up many times. This rearrangement joins TRBV18 to TRBJ2-1, with 8 bases lining up with TRBD2. Germline-derived CDR1 and CDR2 are KGHSH and LQKENI. Trimming took 3 bases from V and 9 from J; bases not matched to a gene: 7. CDR3 length: 14 residues. CDR3 loop: CASSPSRAGGEQFF. The CDR3 region has the DNA TGTGCCAGCTCACCCTCCCGGGCGGGGGGTGAGCAGTTCTTC.

This clonotype was seen only a few times. This chain uses TRBV9 with TRBJ2-6; tentative D call: TRBD1 (6 bases). Germline V gives CDR1 SGDLS, CDR2 YYNGEE. This CDR3 is built from 17 residues. V was pared by 4 bases and J by 4 bases, with 18 bases between. The CDR3 DNA reads TGTGCCAGCAGCTTTAACACAGGGAGAATCGGGGCCAACGTCCTGACTTTC. It encodes CASSFNTGRIGANVLTF.

This clonotype was recorded at least ten times. V gene TRBV29-1 combines with J gene TRBJ2-1; D possibly uses TRBD1 or TRBD2 (5 bases each). The CDR3 has 14 residues. The ends were cut back, 3 bases at V and 1 base at J, with 10 bases in the middle. Germline V gene lookup returns CDR1 SQVTM and CDR2 ANQGSEA. CDR3 region: CSVEGTVSYNEQFF. CDR3 sequence (DNA): TGCAGCGTTGAGGGGACGGTTTCCTACAATGAGCAGTTCTTC.

The rearrangement joins TRBV19 to TRBJ1-5; no clear D. Germline CDR1 reads LNHDA; CDR2 reads SQIVND (reference sequence). The CDR3 loop spans 14 amino acids. The V end lost 2 bases, the J end lost 4 bases, and 9 bases lay between the germline ends. CDR3 residues: CASSIRSYNQPQHF. In DNA, the CDR3 is TGTGCCAGTAGTATACGGTCCTATAATCAGCCCCAGCATTTT.

This clonotype was seen a few times. The rearrangement uses TRBV7-9 and TRBJ1-2, with a possible D match to TRBD1 (5 bases). The CDR3 sequence is 13 residues long. Trimming removed 7 bases at V and 10 bases at J, with 19 bases between. CDR1 and CDR2 (germline): SEHNR, FQNEAQ (reference sequence). CDR3 nucleotides: TGTGCCAGCACCCCCGTGGACTTGGGGGACTACACCTTC. It is translated as CASTPVDLGDYTF.

This clonotype was found many times. CDR3 DNA sequence: TGCGCCAGCAGCTTGGGACAGGTCACTGAAGCTTTCTTT. It codes for CASSLGQVTEAFF. V usage is TRBV5-1 and J usage is TRBJ1-1, with D perhaps TRBD1 (6 bases). The germline gives CDR1 SGHRS, CDR2 YFSETQ. V was pared by 0 bases and J by 4 bases, with 7 bases between. The length of the CDR3 is 13 residues.

This clonotype was counted at least ten times. CDR3 loop: CASSRADEQFF. Here the CDR3 DNA reads TGTGCCAGCAGCCGGGCGGATGAGCAGTTCTTC. The chain joins TRBV5-4 to TRBJ2-1; no definite D call. V was clipped by 4 bases and J by 8 bases, with 7 bases between them. Germline V CDR1 and CDR2: SGHNT, YYREEE (reference sequence). CDR3 length: 11 residues.

This clonotype occurred a few times. The J gene is TRBJ2-7, the V gene TRBV28; D not resolved. This CDR3 spans 11 amino acids. The germline V gene has CDR1 MDHEN and CDR2 SYDVKM. With 6 bases removed from V and 4 bases from J, the gap between germline ends came to 7 bases. The CDR3 DNA is TGTGCCAGCAGCCACAGATACGAGCAGTACTTC. Protein: CASSHRYEQYF.

This clonotype was counted at least ten times. The chain couples TRBV3-1 to TRBJ2-3; the D is unclear. Looked up from germline, CDR1 is LGHDT and CDR2 is YNNKEL (reference sequence). V lost 1 base to trimming and J lost 0 bases, with 11 bases between them. This CDR3 spans 16 amino acids. The CDR3 loop reads CASSQVSDWSTDTQYF. Written as DNA, the CDR3 is TGTGCCAGCAGCCAAGTCTCTGATTGGAGCACAGATACGCAGTATTTT.

This clonotype occurred a few times. The chain couples TRBV19 to TRBJ2-7; 8 bases align to TRBD1. With V trimmed by 4 bases and J by 3 bases, 8 bases remained unmatched. Germline CDR1 is LNHDA and CDR2 is SQIVND (reference sequence). The CDR3 runs to 15 residues. The CDR3 DNA reads as TGTGCCAGTAGTACGACAGGGGAAGGGGTCTACGAGCAGTACTTC. Its translation is CASSTTGEGVYEQYF.

The J gene is TRBJ1-1, the V gene TRBV29-1; the D is unclear. CDR1 is SQVTM and CDR2 is ANQGSEA in the germline V gene. The V end was cut by 7 bases, the J end by 3 bases, with 12 bases between. There are 12 residues in the CDR3. The DNA for the CDR3 is TGCAGCGCCAGGACGAGGGACACTGAAGCTTTCTTT. It yields the protein CSARTRDTEAFF.